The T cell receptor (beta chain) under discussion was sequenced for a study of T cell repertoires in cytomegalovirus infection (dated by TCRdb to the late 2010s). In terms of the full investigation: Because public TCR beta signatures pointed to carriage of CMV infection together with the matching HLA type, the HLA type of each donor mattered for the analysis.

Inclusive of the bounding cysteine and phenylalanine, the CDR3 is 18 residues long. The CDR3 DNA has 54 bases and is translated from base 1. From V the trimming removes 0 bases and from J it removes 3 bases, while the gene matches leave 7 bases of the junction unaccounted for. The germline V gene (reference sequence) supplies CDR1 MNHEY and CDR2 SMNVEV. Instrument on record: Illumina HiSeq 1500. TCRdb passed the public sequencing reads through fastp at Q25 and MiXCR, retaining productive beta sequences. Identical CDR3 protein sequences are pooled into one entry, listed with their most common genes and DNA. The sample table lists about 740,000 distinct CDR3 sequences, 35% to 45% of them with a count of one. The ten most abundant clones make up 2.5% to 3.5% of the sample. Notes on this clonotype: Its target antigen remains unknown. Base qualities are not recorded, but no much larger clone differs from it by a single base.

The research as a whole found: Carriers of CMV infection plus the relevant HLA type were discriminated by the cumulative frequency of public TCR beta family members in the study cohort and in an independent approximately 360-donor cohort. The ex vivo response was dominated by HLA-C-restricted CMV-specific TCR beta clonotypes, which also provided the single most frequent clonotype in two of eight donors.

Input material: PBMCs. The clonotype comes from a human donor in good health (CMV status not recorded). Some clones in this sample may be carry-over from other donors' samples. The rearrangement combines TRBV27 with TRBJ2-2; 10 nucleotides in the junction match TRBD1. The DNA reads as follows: TGTGCCAGCAGTTTATCACTTCGGACAGGGGGATACACCGGGGAGCTGTTTTTT. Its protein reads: CASSLSLRTGGYTGELFF.